Included here is one TCR beta chain sequence, with context. Its antigen is unknown. The table came from immunoSEQ multiplex PCR; TCRdb's copy has only in-frame clones and leaves some out. The data hold some 78,000 clones, with 90% to 97% observed a single time. The entry originates in a study of cytomegalovirus exposure and HLA in healthy donors. This CDR3 contains 13 residues. Germline CDR1 GTSNPN, CDR2 SVGIG (reference sequence). V lost 5 bases and J lost 5, with 15 bases in between. Study conclusions and caveats: Most observed TCR sequences were rare, whereas some public TCRs were detected in many donors. Cytomegalovirus status, reportedly, was diagnosed with high specificity and sensitivity by the classifier. The study labeled 150 to 200 TCR beta chains cytomegalovirus-associated. In vitro data verified three CMV-associated chains as specific for CMV antigens.

This TCR was sampled from a man between 18 and 35 years old in good health and CMV-seropositive. The sample consisted of PBMCs. This chain uses TRBV30 with TRBJ1-1; D uncertain. The CDR3 coding sequence is TGTGCCTGGTGTCTTCGGGGTGGAACTGAAGCTTTCTTT. It encodes CAWCLRGGTEAFF.